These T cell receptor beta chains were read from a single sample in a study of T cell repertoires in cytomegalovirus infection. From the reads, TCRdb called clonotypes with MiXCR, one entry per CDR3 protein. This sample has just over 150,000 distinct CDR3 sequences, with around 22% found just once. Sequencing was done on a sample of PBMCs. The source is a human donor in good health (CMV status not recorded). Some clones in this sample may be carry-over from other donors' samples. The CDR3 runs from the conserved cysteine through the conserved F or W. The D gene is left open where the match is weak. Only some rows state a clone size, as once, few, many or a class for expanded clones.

CDR3 protein: CASTEAGQGANVLTF
CDR3 DNA: TGTGCCAGCACTGAGGCGGGGCAAGGGGCCAACGTCCTGACTTTC
clone size: few
J gene: TRBJ2-6
V gene: TRBV28
D gene: .

CDR3 protein: CASSQGASRYEQYF
CDR3 DNA: TGTGCCAGCAGCCAAGGGGCTAGTAGGTACGAGCAGTACTTC
clone size: .
J gene: TRBJ2-7
V gene: TRBV4-2
D gene: .

CDR3 protein: CASSPWSTGAGELFF
CDR3 DNA: TGTGCCAGCAGCCCGTGGTCGACAGGGGCCGGGGAGCTGTTTTTT
clone size: .
J gene: TRBJ2-2
V gene: TRBV14
D gene: TRBD1

CDR3 protein: CASSLSGFNEKLFF
CDR3 DNA: TGTGCCAGCAGTTTGAGCGGCTTTAATGAAAAACTGTTTTTT
clone size: few
J gene: TRBJ1-4
V gene: TRBV28
D gene: .

CDR3 protein: CAGRGPSSYEQYF
CDR3 DNA: TGTGCCGGGAGGGGCCCTAGCTCCTACGAGCAGTACTTC
clone size: many
J gene: TRBJ2-7
V gene: TRBV7-2
D gene: TRBD2

CDR3 protein: CASSSLGPSYEQYF
CDR3 DNA: TGCGCCAGCAGTTCGTTAGGACCTTCCTACGAGCAGTACTTC
clone size: .
J gene: TRBJ2-7
V gene: TRBV5-1
D gene: .

CDR3 protein: CSGKRGELSTDTQYF
CDR3 DNA: TGCAGTGGGAAAAGGGGCGAACTTAGCACAGATACGCAGTATTTT
clone size: few
J gene: TRBJ2-3
V gene: TRBV20-1
D gene: .

CDR3 protein: CASSRETGFYEQYF
CDR3 DNA: TGTGCCAGCAGCCGAGAGACAGGGTTCTACGAGCAGTACTTC
clone size: many
J gene: TRBJ2-7
V gene: TRBV7-2
D gene: TRBD1

CDR3 protein: CASNSRDGSYEQYF
CDR3 DNA: TGTGCCAGTAACAGTCGGGACGGCTCCTACGAGCAGTACTTC
clone size: .
J gene: TRBJ2-7
V gene: TRBV19
D gene: .

CDR3 protein: CASSLWRRGTYNEQFF
CDR3 DNA: TGTGCCAGCAGCTTATGGAGGCGGGGGACCTACAATGAGCAGTTCTTC
clone size: few
J gene: TRBJ2-1
V gene: TRBV7-8
D gene: TRBD2

CDR3 protein: CASSPGTGYNSPLHF
CDR3 DNA: TGTGCCAGCAGCCCGGGGACAGGTTATAATTCACCCCTCCACTTT
clone size: many
J gene: TRBJ1-6
V gene: TRBV7-2
D gene: TRBD1

CDR3 protein: CASSQAGADSPLHF
CDR3 DNA: TGTGCCAGCAGCCAAGCAGGGGCGGATTCACCCCTCCACTTT
clone size: few
J gene: TRBJ1-6
V gene: TRBV3-1
D gene: .

CDR3 protein: CASSYEGLNEAFF
CDR3 DNA: TGTGCCAGCAGTTACGAGGGACTGAATGAAGCTTTCTTT
clone size: .
J gene: TRBJ1-1
V gene: TRBV6-5
D gene: .

CDR3 protein: CASSPFGRGSYEQYF
CDR3 DNA: TGTGCCAGCAGCCCGTTTGGCAGGGGATCCTACGAGCAGTACTTC
clone size: many
J gene: TRBJ2-7
V gene: TRBV7-9
D gene: .

CDR3 protein: CASSPTYLQGAQETQYF
CDR3 DNA: TGTGCCAGCAGCCCAACCTACCTACAGGGTGCTCAAGAGACCCAGTACTTC
clone size: .
J gene: TRBJ2-5
V gene: TRBV5-5
D gene: .

CDR3 protein: CASSYPGLAGGRTDTQYF
CDR3 DNA: TGTGCCAGCAGCTATCCCGGACTAGCGGGGGGACGGACAGATACGCAGTATTTT
clone size: .
J gene: TRBJ2-3
V gene: TRBV7-9
D gene: TRBD2

CDR3 protein: CASVGQFNMNTEAFF
CDR3 DNA: TGTGCCAGCGTTGGACAGTTTAATATGAACACTGAAGCTTTCTTT
clone size: many
J gene: TRBJ1-1
V gene: TRBV7-6
D gene: .

CDR3 protein: CASSRTGHNTEAFF
CDR3 DNA: TGTGCCAGCAGTCGGACAGGACATAACACTGAAGCTTTCTTT
clone size: few
J gene: TRBJ1-1
V gene: TRBV12-3/TRBV12-4
D gene: TRBD1

CDR3 protein: CASSQAEAGFNQPQHF
CDR3 DNA: TGCGCCAGCAGTCAAGCTGAGGCAGGGTTCAATCAGCCCCAGCATTTT
clone size: few
J gene: TRBJ1-5
V gene: TRBV23-1
D gene: .

CDR3 protein: CASSQWGGSTDTQYF
CDR3 DNA: TGTGCCAGCAGCCAGTGGGGGGGGAGTACAGATACGCAGTATTTT
clone size: many
J gene: TRBJ2-3
V gene: TRBV7-2
D gene: TRBD2